This record looks at one T cell receptor beta chain sequence and its context. V was clipped by 2 bases and J by 1 base, with 11 bases between them. This CDR3 has 15 residues. The germline V gene encodes CDR1 MNHEY and CDR2 SMNVEV (reference sequence). In the authors' methods: Quantification of nucleated cells was approximated via reference gene primer amplification. TCRdb's copy holds only in-frame clones and misses some; the assay was immunoSEQ multiplex PCR. V and J calls and clone size follow that table, whereas D and trimming were derived from the DNA. The sample includes about 53,000 clones, around 86% seen only once; the top ten take about a fifth. This record comes from a study of blood T cell repertoires in COVID-19. As for the study in general: Sources were T cells, B-cell-depleted T cells, or PBMCs; the material itself was cDNA or gDNA.

Enrollment of patients from Seattle took place during active infection, with longitudinal follow-up. The source of this sequence is a woman older than 75 with COVID-19, enrolled during active disease. The sequenced sample consisted of peripheral blood. J is TRBJ1-1 and V is TRBV27; a weak D match, TRBD1 (5 bases). The CDR3 is CASSLGGTANTEAFF. CDR3 nucleotides: TGTGCCAGCAGTTTAGGGGGGACGGCGAACACTGAAGCTTTCTTT.